The following is a T cell receptor beta chain sequence with its context. This clone's antigen is unknown. No base quality information exists; no much larger clone differs at one position. This sample was taken from a study of coeliac disease (dated by TCRdb to between 2022 and 2023). With regard to the full study: Coeliac patients were categorised as having newly diagnosed active disease, refractory coeliac disease type I, or disease controlled by a gluten-free diet. Small intestinal lymphocyte fractions from coeliac and non-coeliac patients were analysed in the study using next-generation sequencing of rearranged TRB and TRG CDR3 regions. The study set out to describe the TR repertoires of small intestinal T cells in active coeliac disease, refractory type I coeliac disease, and coeliac disease treated with a gluten-free diet. Of the approximately 30 patients in the full study, 22 had coeliac disease confirmed by serology and 8 were controls with non-small intestinal disorders. Because high-resolution HLA typing was not available, biased TRBV7-2 usage was queried as a proof of principle. TRB sequencing worked for samples from 27 to 35 subjects, and these included fewer than 25 paired bulk unsorted intraepithelial and lamina propria cell samples.

Beyond this particular receptor, the publication reports: TRB repertoires were mostly private, with most amino acid sequences found in only one sample, and V-gene usage showed no significant difference between disease groups. Lower clonality than in controls was observed in the TRB and TRG repertoires of active coeliac intraepithelial and lamina propria samples, suggesting that diverse T cells were recruited. Separating intraepithelial cells from lamina propria cells did not give high-purity fractions, so cross-contamination between the two compartments may have occurred. The authors judged the approach to be unsuitable for unbiased detection of gliadin-specific T cells, because gliadin-specific T cells are scarce and rarely shared between patients.

The germline V gene provides CDR1 MNHEY and CDR2 SVGAGI. The CDR3 holds 14 amino acids from the cysteine to the phenylalanine. Of all the DNA, just the CDR3 is kept, 42 bases in frame from base 1. Trimming leaves V shorter by 6 bases and J shorter by 0 bases, with the junction holding 1 base beyond the gene matches. To prepare the library, the immunoSEQ multiplex PCR assay was applied. The TR loci underwent multiplexed PCR amplification, with J gene segments targeted by reverse primers and V gene segments targeted by forward primers. The amplified CDR3 regions were sequenced using the Illumina HiSeq System. The published analysis was carried out like this. Closely related reads were merged by a nearest-neighbour algorithm to remove PCR and sequencing errors and to collapse the data into unique sequences. Each repertoire was summarised by clonality and by T cell density, with T cell density defined as TR molecules per amount of genomic DNA input. CDR3 amino acid sequences present in at least 80% of unsorted samples were defined as public TRs and were then tested for differential abundance between coeliac and control samples. Differences in clonality and density between disease groups were tested by Kruskal-Wallis tests, followed by Dunn post-tests. This immuneACCESS table, as held by TCRdb, lists in-frame sequences with V and J called but not all clones. Of the missing ones, under half trace to an unresolved V gene in checked studies; the others have no known cause. That table supplies the V and J calls and clone size; D and trimming were determined from the DNA. Counted in this sample were around 3,300 clones; around three quarters of them appeared once. The ten largest clones capture about 15% of the sample.

Aliquots of approximately 520,000 cells were frozen in DMSO/FBS in liquid nitrogen, and one aliquot per fraction was used for sequencing. Endoscopy and small intestinal biopsy were performed in all 30 or so patients in the study. Intraepithelial cells were released from biopsies by stirring for one hour at 37 degrees C in RPMI containing EGTA, MgCl2 and 1% FBS. Genomic DNA was extracted from frozen unsorted cell fractions with the Qiagen DNeasy blood extraction kit. The TCR comes from a man in his late teens or twenties with celiac disease on a gluten-free diet. Sequenced material: intraepithelial lymphocytes from the gut. The cell subset or site label, read with the paper, signifies: intraepithelial cell (IEC) fraction of small intestinal biopsy. In this chain, TRBV6-5 is recombined with TRBJ2-2; TRBD1 matches 7 bases in the middle. In nucleotides, the sequence is TGTGCCAGCAGGGGGACAGCGAACACCGGGGAGCTGTTTTTT. It specifies CASRGTANTGELFF.